This passage covers 11 T cell receptor beta chains from one sample sequenced in a study of blood T cell repertoires in COVID-19. Measured with immunoSEQ multiplex PCR; TCRdb has only the in-frame clones, and not every one. The table includes more than 90,000 clones, 91% detected once. The sequenced sample consisted of peripheral blood. These receptor sequences come from a man aged 50-60 years with acute or convalescent COVID-19.

The chain carries TRBV12-3 or TRBV12-4 and TRBJ1-1; 7 bases line up with TRBD1. CDR3 length: 13 amino acids. V trimming: 11 bases; J trimming: 1 base; junction bases outside the gene matches: 7. The CDR3 reads CAGSDRANTEAFF. CDR3 nucleotide sequence: TGTGCCGGAAGTGACAGGGCGAACACTGAAGCTTTCTTT.

This rearrangement joins TRBV7-9 to TRBJ2-1, with 8 bases lining up with TRBD2. V shed 5 bases, J shed 4 bases, and the junction held 10 bases outside the gene matches. The CDR3 length is 16 residues. The germline V gene has CDR1 SEHNR and CDR2 FQNEAQ (reference sequence). CDR3 DNA: TGTGCCAGCAGCGCCCCAGTGGCGGGGGGTTACAATGAGCAGTTCTTC. This sequence encodes CASSAPVAGGYNEQFF.

This rearrangement joins TRBV6-5 to TRBJ1-1; D remains ambiguous. Trimming stripped 9 bases from V and 5 bases from J, with 7 bases between. This CDR3 is built from 10 residues. Germline CDR1 is MNHEY and CDR2 is SVGAGI. The CDR3 is CASRITEAFF. The CDR3 coding sequence is TGTGCCAGTAGAATAACTGAAGCTTTCTTT.

The chain combines TRBV7-9 with TRBJ2-7; 9 nucleotides agree with TRBD1. Trimming took 1 base from V and 2 from J; bases not matched to a gene: 0. This CDR3 region has 14 residues. From germline, CDR1 is SEHNR and CDR2 FQNEAQ (reference sequence). CDR3 nucleotide sequence: TGTGCCAGCAGCTTAGGACAGGGGGCCTACGAGCAGTACTTC. As protein: CASSLGQGAYEQYF.

This chain uses TRBV6-5 with TRBJ2-5; 7 nucleotides match TRBD2. V lost 4 bases and J lost 6; bases outside the gene matches: 14. The CDR3 consists of 16 residues. Germline V CDR1 and CDR2: MNHEY, SVGAGI. The CDR3 loop is CASSLGSSGLGKTQYF. For the CDR3, the DNA is TGTGCCAGCAGTTTGGGGTCTAGCGGATTAGGGAAGACCCAGTACTTC.

This chain connects TRBV5-4 to TRBJ2-7; 7 nucleotides align to TRBD1. In germline, CDR1 is SGHNT, CDR2 YYREEE (reference sequence). With 4 bases clipped from V and 6 bases from J, the junction kept 10 bases outside the gene matches. CDR3 length: 14 residues. This CDR3 is CASSLTGIQGEQYF. The DNA of the CDR3 is TGTGCCAGCAGCCTGACAGGGATCCAAGGCGAGCAGTACTTC.

This clone was found once. The CDR3 protein is CASSLGRVSGEKLFF. CDR3 sequence (DNA): TGTGCCAGCAGCTTAGGGCGGGTTAGTGGTGAAAAACTGTTTTTT. This sequence joins TRBV11-2 and TRBJ1-4; D is unclear. Germline V gene lookup returns CDR1 SGHAT and CDR2 FQNNGV. The CDR3 runs to 15 residues. The V end was cut by 1 base, the J end by 7 bases, with 13 bases between.

The CDR3 DNA sequence: TGCGCCAGCAGCTTGGAACTGCGGAACTATGGCTACACCTTC. It translates to CASSLELRNYGYTF. V usage is TRBV5-1 and J usage is TRBJ1-2; D ambiguous. The V end lost 0 bases, the J end lost 2 bases, and 8 bases lay between the germline ends. This CDR3 region has 14 residues. Germline CDR1 reads SGHRS; CDR2 reads YFSETQ.

The chain carries TRBV9 and TRBJ1-5; TRBD1 might be the D (6 bases). Trimming pared 3 bases from V and 0 bases from J, leaving 7 bases between. CDR1 and CDR2 (germline): SGDLS, YYNGEE. The CDR3 is made up of 14 amino acids. The CDR3 region has the DNA TGTGCCAGCAGCGCAGGGGATAGCAATCAGCCCCAGCATTTT. It specifies CASSAGDSNQPQHF.

The chain recombines TRBV18 with TRBJ1-1; the D is unclear. This CDR3 comprises 14 residues. The germline V gene has CDR1 KGHSH and CDR2 LQKENI. V lost 2 bases and J lost 1, with 8 bases in between. CDR3 in amino acids: CASSPRSPNTEAFF. As DNA, the CDR3 is TGTGCCAGCTCACCAAGGAGTCCGAACACTGAAGCTTTCTTT. The variable domain in full, with the rest retrieved from reference TRBV18 and TRBJ1-1, is NAGVMQNPRHLVRRRGQEARLRCSPMKGHSHVYWYRQLPEEGLKFMVYLQKENIIDESGMPKERFSAEFPKEGPSILRIQQVVRGDSAAYFCASSPRSPNTEAFFGQGTRLTVV.

The V and J genes are TRBV5-1 and TRBJ1-6, with D possibly TRBD1 on 5 matching bases. There are 16 residues in the CDR3. V was cut by 3 bases and J by 2 bases, with 12 bases left in between. Per the germline V gene, CDR1 is SGHRS and CDR2 is YFSETQ. CDR3 nucleotides: TGCGCCAGCAGCTGGGGCGCGACGACCTATAATTCACCCCTCCACTTT. This sequence encodes CASSWGATTYNSPLHF.